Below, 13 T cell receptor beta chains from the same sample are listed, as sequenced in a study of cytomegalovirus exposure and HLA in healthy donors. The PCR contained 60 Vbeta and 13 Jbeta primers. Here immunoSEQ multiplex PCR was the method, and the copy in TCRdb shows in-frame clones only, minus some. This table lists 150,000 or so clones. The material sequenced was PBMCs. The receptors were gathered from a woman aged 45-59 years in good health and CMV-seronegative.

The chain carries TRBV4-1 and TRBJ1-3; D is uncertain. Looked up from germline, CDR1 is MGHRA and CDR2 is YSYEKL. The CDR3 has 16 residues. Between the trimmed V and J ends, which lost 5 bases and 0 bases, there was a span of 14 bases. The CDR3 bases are TGCGCCAGCAGCAATTGGGAGGATCTCTCTGGAAACACCATATATTTT. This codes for CASSNWEDLSGNTIYF.

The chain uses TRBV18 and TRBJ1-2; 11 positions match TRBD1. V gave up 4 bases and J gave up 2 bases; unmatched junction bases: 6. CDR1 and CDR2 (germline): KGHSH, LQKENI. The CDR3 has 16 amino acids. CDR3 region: CASSRTGGGRNYGYTF. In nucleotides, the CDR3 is TGTGCCAGCTCACGGACAGGGGGCGGGCGGAACTATGGCTACACCTTC.

DNA of the CDR3: TGTGCCAGCAATGGGGGGTGGAGCCTCTACGAGCAGTACTTC. Its translation is CASNGGWSLYEQYF. The J gene is TRBJ2-7, the V gene TRBV28; the D gene is possibly TRBD2 (6 bases). Germline V gene sequence: CDR1 MDHEN, CDR2 SYDVKM. The CDR3 length is 14 residues. Trimming took off 7 bases at V and 3 bases at J, with 16 bases between the two ends.

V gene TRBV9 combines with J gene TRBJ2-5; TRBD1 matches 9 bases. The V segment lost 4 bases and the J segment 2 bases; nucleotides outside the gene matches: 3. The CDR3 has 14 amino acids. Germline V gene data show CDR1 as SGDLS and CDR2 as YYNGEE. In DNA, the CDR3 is TGTGCCAGCAGCCCAGGGACAGGGCAAGAGACCCAGTACTTC. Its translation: CASSPGTGQETQYF. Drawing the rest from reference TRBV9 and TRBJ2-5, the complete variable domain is DSGVTQTPKHLITATGQRVTLRCSPRSGDLSVYWYQQSLDQGLQFLIQYYNGEERAKGNILERFSAQQFPDLHSELNLSSLELGDSALYFCASSPGTGQETQYFGPGTRLLVL.

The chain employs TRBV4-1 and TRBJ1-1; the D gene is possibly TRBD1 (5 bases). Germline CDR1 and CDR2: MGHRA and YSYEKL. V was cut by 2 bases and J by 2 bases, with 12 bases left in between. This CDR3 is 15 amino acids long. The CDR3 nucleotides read TGCGCCAGCAGCCAAAGCCCGACAGCTAACACTGAAGCTTTCTTT. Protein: CASSQSPTANTEAFF.

The DNA for the CDR3 is TGTGCCAGCTCACCTGGGACAGGGGGTCGTGAAAAACTGTTTTTT. It specifies CASSPGTGGREKLFF. The J gene is TRBJ1-4, the V gene TRBV18; 11 positions match TRBD1. CDR1 KGHSH and CDR2 LQKENI come from the germline V gene. The CDR3 consists of 15 residues. Trimming removed 3 bases from V and 7 bases from J; junction bases left unmatched: 4.

The CDR3 DNA reads TGTGCCAGCAGTCCTCAGGGTACTGAAGCTTTCTTT. As protein: CASSPQGTEAFF. The chain joins TRBV2 to TRBJ1-1; weak D call: TRBD1 (5 bases). Germline values: CDR1 SNHLY, CDR2 FYNNEI. V lost 5 bases and J 5 bases, leaving 9 bases between the germline ends. This CDR3 has 12 amino acids.

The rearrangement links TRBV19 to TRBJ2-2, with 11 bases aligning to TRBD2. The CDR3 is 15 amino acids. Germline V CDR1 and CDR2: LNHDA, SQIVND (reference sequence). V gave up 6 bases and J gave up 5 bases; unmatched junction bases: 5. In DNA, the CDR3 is TGTGCCAGTAGCATTAGCGGGAGGGTTACCGGGGAGCTGTTTTTT. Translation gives CASSISGRVTGELFF.

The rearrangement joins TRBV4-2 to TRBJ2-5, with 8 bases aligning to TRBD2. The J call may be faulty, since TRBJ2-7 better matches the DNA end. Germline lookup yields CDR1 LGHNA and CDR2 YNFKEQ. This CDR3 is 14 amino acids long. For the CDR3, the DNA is TGTGCCAGCAGCCCGGGACTAGAACTCGCCGAGCAGTACTTC. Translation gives CASSPGLELAEQYF.

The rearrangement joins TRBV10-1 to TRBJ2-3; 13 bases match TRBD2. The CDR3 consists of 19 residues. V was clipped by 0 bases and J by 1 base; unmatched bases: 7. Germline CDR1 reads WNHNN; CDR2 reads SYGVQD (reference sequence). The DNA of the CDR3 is TGCGCCAGCAGTGAGTCGACTAGCGGGGGGCTGTCTGGCACAGATACGCAGTATTTT. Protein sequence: CASSESTSGGLSGTDTQYF.

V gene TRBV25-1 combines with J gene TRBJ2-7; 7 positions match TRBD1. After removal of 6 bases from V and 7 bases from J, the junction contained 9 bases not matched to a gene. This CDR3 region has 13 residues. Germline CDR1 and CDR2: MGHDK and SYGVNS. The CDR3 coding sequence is TGTGCCAGCAGGGGTCAGGGGGAAGGGGAGCAGTACTTC. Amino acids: CASRGQGEGEQYF.

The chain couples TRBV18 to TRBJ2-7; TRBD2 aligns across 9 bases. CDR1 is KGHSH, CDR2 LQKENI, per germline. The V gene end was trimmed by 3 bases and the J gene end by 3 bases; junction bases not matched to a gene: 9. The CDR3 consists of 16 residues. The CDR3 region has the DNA TGTGCCAGCTCACCTAAGGTAGCGGGGGCTTACTACGAGCAGTACTTC. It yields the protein CASSPKVAGAYYEQYF. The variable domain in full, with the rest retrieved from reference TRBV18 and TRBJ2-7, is NAGVMQNPRHLVRRRGQEARLRCSPMKGHSHVYWYRQLPEEGLKFMVYLQKENIIDESGMPKERFSAEFPKEGPSILRIQQVVRGDSAAYFCASSPKVAGAYYEQYFGPGTRLTVT.

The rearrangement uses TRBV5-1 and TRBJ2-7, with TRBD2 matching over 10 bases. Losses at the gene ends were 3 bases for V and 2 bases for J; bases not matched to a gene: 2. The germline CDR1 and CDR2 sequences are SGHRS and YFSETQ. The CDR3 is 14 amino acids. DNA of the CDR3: TGCGCCAGCAGCTCCACTAGCGGGGCCTACGAGCAGTACTTC. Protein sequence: CASSSTSGAYEQYF.